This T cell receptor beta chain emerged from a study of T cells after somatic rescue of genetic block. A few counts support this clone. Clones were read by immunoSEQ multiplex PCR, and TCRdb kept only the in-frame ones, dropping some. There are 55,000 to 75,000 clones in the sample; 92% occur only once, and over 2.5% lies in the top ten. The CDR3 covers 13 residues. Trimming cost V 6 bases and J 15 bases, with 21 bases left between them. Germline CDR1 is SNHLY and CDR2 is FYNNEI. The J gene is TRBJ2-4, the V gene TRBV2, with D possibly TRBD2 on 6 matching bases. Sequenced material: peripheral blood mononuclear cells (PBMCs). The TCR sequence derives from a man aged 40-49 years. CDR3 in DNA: TGTGCCAGCAGCCGGGAGAATGGGCCTAAGGGGTACTTC. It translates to CASSRENGPKGYF.